This T cell receptor (beta chain) was observed in a study of T-cell reconstitution after alpha-beta-depleted transplantation in children. Unique molecular identifiers were used to barcode this TCRbeta library. TCRdb called the PCR reads again in MiXCR, with one record for every CDR3 protein. The sample comprises about 300,000 distinct CDR3 sequences, 6% to 10% of which are singletons, and 8.5% to 9.5% rests with the top ten. V lost 2 bases to trimming and J lost 6 bases; unmatched junction nucleotides: 3. There are 14 residues in the CDR3. Germline assignment: CDR1 MDHEN and CDR2 SYDVKM. This clonotype showed up just a few times. The antigen is not known. Findings of the study overall: Hyperexpanded clones declined; after one year, newly produced T cells mostly supplied diversity. Surviving recipient T cells and thymic progenitors underlay high day-60 TCRbeta diversity in some patients.

The chain employs TRBV28 and TRBJ1-2; 10 bases map to TRBD1. The starting material was peripheral blood, obtained 360 days after TCRalphabeta/CD19-depleted stem cell transplant. The clonotype originates from a female patient under 10 years old who had a stem cell transplant for Fanconi anemia, so the T cells may come from the graft donor. The CDR3 DNA sequence: TGTGCCAGCAGTTTACGGGGACAGGGGCATGGCTACACCTTC. It is translated as CASSLRGQGHGYTF.